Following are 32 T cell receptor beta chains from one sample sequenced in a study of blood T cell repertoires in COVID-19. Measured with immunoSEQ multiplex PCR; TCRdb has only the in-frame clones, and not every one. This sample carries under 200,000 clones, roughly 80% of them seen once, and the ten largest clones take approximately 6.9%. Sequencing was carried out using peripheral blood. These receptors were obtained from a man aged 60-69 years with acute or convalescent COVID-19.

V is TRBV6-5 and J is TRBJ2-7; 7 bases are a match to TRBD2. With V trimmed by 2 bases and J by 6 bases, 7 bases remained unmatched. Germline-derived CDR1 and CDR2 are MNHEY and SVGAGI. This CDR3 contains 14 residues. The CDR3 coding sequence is TGTGCCAGCAGTTACCTAGCTCCGGGGGGCGAGCAGTACTTC. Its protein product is CASSYLAPGGEQYF.

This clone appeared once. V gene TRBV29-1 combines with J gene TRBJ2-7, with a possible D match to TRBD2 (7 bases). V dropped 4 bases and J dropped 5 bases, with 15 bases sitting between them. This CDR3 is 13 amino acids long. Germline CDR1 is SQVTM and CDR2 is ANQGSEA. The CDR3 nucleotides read TGCAGCGTTGGGGGAGGGGGGCGCGACGAGCAGTACTTC. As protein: CSVGGGGRDEQYF.

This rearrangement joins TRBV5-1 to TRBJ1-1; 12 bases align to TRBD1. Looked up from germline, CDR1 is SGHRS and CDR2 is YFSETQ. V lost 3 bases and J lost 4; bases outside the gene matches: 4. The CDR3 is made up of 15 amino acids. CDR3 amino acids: CASSWGQGASTEAFF. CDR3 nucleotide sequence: TGCGCCAGCAGCTGGGGACAGGGGGCGAGCACTGAAGCTTTCTTT.

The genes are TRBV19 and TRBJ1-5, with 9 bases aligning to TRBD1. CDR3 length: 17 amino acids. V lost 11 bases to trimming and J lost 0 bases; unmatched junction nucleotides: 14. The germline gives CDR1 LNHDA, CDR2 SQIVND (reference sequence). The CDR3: CAARRTGGRYSNQPQHF. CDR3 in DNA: TGTGCCGCCCGGAGAACAGGGGGCCGTTATAGCAATCAGCCCCAGCATTTT. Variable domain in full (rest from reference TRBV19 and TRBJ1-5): DGGITQSPKYLFRKEGQNVTLSCEQNLNHDAMYWYRQDPGQGLRLIYYSQIVNDFQKGDIAEGYSVSREKKESFPLTVTSAQKNPTAFYLCAARRTGGRYSNQPQHFGDGTRLSIL.

The CDR3 is CASARRSGNTIYF. For the CDR3, the DNA is TGTGCCAGCGCCCGGCGGTCCGGAAACACCATATATTTT. The V call is TRBV5-6, the J call TRBJ1-3; D remains ambiguous. The CDR3 contains 13 residues. CDR1 SGHDT and CDR2 YYEEEE come from the germline V gene. V was pared by 7 bases and J by 4 bases, with 12 bases between.

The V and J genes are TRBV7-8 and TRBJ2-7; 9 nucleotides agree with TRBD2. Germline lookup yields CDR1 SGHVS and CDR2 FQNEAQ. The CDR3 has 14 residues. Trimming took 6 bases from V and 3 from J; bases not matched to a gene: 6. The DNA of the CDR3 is TGTGCCAGCAGTGGGCGGGAGGGGGGCTACGAGCAGTACTTC. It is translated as CASSGREGGYEQYF.

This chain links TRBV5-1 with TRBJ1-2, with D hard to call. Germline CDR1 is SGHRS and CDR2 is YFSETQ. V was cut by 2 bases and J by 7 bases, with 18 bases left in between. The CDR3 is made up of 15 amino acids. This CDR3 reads CASSFDPGKSSGYTF. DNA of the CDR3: TGCGCCAGCAGCTTCGACCCCGGGAAGTCGAGTGGCTACACCTTC.

DNA of the CDR3: TGTGCCAGTAGTATGAGGGCTGGGACAGGGACAGATACGCAGTATTTT. It specifies CASSMRAGTGTDTQYF. V is TRBV19 and J is TRBJ2-3, with 9 bases aligning to TRBD1. In germline, CDR1 is LNHDA, CDR2 SQIVND (reference sequence). The CDR3 sequence is 16 residues long. The V segment lost 3 bases and the J segment 3 bases; nucleotides outside the gene matches: 7.

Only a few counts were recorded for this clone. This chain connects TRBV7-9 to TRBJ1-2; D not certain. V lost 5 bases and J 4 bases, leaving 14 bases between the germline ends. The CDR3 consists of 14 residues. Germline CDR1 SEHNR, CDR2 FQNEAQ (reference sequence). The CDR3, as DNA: TGTGCCAGCAGCCCAGAGGGCCCCCGCTATGGCTACACCTTC. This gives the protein CASSPEGPRYGYTF.

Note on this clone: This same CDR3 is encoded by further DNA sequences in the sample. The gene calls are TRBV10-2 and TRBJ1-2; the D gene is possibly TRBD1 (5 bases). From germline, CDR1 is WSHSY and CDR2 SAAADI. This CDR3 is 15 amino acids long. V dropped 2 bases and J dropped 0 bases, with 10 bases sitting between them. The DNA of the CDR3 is TGCGCCAGCAGTGAGGGAGGGGCCCCTAACTATGGCTACACCTTC. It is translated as CASSEGGAPNYGYTF.

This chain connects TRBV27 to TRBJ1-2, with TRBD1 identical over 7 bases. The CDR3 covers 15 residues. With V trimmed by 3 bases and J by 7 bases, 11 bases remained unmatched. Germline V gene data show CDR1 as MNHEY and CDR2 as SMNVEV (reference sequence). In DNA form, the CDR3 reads TGTGCCAGCAGTTTGTCTGAGACAGGGTCTCTTGGCTACACCTTC. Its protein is CASSLSETGSLGYTF.

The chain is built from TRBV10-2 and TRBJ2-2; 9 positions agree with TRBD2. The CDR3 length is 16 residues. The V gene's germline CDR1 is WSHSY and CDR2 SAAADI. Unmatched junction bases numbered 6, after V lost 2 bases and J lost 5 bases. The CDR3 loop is CASSESSGGYTGELFF. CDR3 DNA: TGCGCCAGCAGTGAGAGTAGCGGGGGTTATACCGGGGAGCTGTTTTTT.

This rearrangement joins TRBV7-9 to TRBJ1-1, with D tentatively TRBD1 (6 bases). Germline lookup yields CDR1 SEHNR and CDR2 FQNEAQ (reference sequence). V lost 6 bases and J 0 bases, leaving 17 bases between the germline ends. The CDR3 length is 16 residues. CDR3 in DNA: TGTGCCAGCAGGCCCCGAACAGGGAAGGTGAACACTGAAGCTTTCTTT. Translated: CASRPRTGKVNTEAFF.

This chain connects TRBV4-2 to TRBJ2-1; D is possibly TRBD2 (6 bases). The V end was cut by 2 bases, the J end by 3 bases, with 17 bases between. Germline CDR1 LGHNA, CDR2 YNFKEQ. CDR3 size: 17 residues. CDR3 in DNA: TGTGCCAGCAGCCAATGGGACTTTTCAAGGGGCTACAATGAGCAGTTCTTC. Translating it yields CASSQWDFSRGYNEQFF.

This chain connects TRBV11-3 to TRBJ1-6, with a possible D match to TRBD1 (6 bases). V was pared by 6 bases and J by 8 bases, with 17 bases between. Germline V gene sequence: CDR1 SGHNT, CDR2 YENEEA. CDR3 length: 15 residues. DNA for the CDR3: TGTGCCAGCAGTTATTGGGGGGGGGCTTATTCACCCCTCCACTTT. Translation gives CASSYWGGAYSPLHF.

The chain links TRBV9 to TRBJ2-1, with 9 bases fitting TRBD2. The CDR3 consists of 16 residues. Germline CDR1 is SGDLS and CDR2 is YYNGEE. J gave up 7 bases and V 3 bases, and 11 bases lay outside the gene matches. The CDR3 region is CASSASGRGGRNEQFF. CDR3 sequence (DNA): TGTGCCAGCAGCGCCTCGGGGCGGGGGGGCAGGAATGAGCAGTTCTTC.

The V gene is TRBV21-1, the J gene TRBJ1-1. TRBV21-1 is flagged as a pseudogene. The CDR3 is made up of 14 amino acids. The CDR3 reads CAFRRGLVSTEAFF. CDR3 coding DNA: TGTGCCTTCAGACGAGGATTGGTGAGCACTGAAGCTTTCTTT.

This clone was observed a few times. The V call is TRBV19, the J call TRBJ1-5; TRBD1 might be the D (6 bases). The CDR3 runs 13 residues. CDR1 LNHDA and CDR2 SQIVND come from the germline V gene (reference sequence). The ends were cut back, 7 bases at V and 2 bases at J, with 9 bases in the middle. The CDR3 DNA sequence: TGTGCCAGTAAACAGGGTGGCAATCAGCCCCAGCATTTT. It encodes CASKQGGNQPQHF.

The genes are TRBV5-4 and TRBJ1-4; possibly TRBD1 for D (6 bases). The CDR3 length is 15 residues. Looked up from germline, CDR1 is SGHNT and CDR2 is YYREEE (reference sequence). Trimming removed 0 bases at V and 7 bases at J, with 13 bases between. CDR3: CASSLVGGPVEKLFF. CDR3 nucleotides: TGTGCCAGCAGCTTGGTCGGGGGGCCGGTTGAAAAACTGTTTTTT.

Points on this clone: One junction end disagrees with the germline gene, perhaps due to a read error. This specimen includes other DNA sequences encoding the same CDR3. This CDR3 reads CASSIFGTGSGNTIYF. DNA for the CDR3: TGTGCCAGTAGTATCTTTGGGACAGGTTCTGGAAACACTATATATTTT. The genes are TRBV19 and TRBJ1-3, with 8 bases aligning to TRBD1. Germline values: CDR1 LNHDA, CDR2 SQIVND (reference sequence). The CDR3 extends over 16 amino acids.

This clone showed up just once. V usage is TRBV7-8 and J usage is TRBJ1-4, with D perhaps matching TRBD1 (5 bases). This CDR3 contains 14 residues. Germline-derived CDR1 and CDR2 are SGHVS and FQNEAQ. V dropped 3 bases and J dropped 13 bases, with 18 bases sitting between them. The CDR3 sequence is CASSLAAVDRGLFF. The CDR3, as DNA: TGTGCCAGCAGCTTGGCCGCGGTCGATAGGGGACTGTTTTTT.

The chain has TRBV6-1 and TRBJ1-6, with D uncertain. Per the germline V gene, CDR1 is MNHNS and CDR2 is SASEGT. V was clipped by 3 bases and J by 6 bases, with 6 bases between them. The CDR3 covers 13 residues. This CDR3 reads CASSDQANSPLHF. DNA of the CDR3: TGTGCCAGCAGTGATCAGGCTAATTCACCCCTCCACTTT.

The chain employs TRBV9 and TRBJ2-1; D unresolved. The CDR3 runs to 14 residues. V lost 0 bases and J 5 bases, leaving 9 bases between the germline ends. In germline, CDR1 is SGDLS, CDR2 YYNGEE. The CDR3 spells CASSVEPSNNEQFF. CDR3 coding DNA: TGTGCCAGCAGCGTAGAACCTAGTAACAATGAGCAGTTCTTC.

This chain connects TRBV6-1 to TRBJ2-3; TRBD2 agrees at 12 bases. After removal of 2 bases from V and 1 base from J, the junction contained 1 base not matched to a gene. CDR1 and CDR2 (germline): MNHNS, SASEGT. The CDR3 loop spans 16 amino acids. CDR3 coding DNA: TGTGCCAGCAGTGAACCTAGCGGGGGGGGCACAGATACGCAGTATTTT. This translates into CASSEPSGGGTDTQYF.

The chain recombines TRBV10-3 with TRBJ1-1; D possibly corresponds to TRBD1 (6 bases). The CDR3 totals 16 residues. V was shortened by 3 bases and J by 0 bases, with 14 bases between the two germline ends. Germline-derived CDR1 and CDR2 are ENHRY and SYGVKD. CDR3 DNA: TGTGCCATCAGTGATTTCCAGGGGATTATGAACACTGAAGCTTTCTTT. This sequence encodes CAISDFQGIMNTEAFF.

The CDR3 DNA reads as TGTGCCAGTAGTATAGGCCTAGCGGGAGCAGATACGCAGTATTTT. Translation gives CASSIGLAGADTQYF. The rearrangement links TRBV19 to TRBJ2-3; 10 bases agree with TRBD2. The trim removed 1 base at V and 4 bases at J, leaving 2 bases unmatched. In germline, CDR1 is LNHDA, CDR2 SQIVND (reference sequence). The CDR3 extends over 15 amino acids.

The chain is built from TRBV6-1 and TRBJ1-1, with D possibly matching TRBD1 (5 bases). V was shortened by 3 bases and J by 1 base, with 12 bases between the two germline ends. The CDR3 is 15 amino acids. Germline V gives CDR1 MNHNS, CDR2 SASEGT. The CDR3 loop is CASSEPGLQNTEAFF. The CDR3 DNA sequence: TGTGCCAGCAGTGAGCCGGGACTACAGAACACTGAAGCTTTCTTT.

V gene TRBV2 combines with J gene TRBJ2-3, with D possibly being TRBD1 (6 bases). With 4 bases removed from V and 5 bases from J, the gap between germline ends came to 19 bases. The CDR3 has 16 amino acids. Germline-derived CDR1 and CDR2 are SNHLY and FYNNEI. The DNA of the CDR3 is TGTGCCAGCAGTGTCGGTCTAGTAGGGGGTTTAGATACGCAGTATTTT. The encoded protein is CASSVGLVGGLDTQYF.

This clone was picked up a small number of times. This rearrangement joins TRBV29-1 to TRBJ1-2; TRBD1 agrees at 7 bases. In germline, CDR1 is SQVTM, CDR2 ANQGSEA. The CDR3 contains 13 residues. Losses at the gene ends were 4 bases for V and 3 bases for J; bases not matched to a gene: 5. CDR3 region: CSVGQGKDYGYTF. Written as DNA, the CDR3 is TGCAGCGTTGGACAGGGCAAGGACTATGGCTACACCTTC.

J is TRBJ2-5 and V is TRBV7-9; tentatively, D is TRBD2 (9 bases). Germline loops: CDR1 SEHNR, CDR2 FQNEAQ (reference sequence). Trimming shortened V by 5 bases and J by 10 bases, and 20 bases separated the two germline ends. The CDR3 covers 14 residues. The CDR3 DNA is TGTGCCAGCAGCCCCTCAGGGGGCGGGAGGGTCCAGTACTTC. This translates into CASSPSGGGRVQYF.

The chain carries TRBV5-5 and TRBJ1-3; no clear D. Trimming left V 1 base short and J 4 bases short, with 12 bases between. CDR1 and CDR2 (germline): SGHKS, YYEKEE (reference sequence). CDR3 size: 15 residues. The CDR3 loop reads CASSLSPTRGNTIYF. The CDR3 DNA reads TGTGCCAGCAGCTTGTCCCCGACGAGGGGAAACACCATATATTTT.

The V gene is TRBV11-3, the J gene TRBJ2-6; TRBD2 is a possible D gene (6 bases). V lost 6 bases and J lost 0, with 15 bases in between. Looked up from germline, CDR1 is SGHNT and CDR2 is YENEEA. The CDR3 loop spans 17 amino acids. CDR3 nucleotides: TGTGCCAGCAGTGGGAATGGGGGGAACTCTGGGGCCAACGTCCTGACTTTC. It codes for CASSGNGGNSGANVLTF.